The TCR beta chain described here comes from a study of blood T cell repertoires in COVID-19. For the study at large: The United States, Italy and Spain supplied acute and convalescent COVID-19 samples. From T cells, B-cell-depleted T cells, or PBMCs came the material, which was cDNA or gDNA.

V trimming: 4 bases; J trimming: 5 bases; junction bases outside the gene matches: 3. This CDR3 is 14 amino acids long. CDR1 is SGHRS and CDR2 is YFSETQ in the germline V gene. In the study's own analysis: Amplification of reference gene primers was used by the study to estimate nucleated cell counts. Libraries were prepared by immunoSEQ multiplex PCR; TCRdb keeps only in-frame clonotypes and omits some of them. The D gene and trimming were derived from the DNA, and the V and J assignments and clone size from that table. The sample records 130,000 to 150,000 clones, approximately 80% being singletons. This clone was found a few times.

The sequenced sample was peripheral blood. The clonotype originates from a woman of 80 years or more in a cohort sampled during active or convalescent COVID-19. The chain uses TRBV5-1 and TRBJ2-2; 9 bases are shared with TRBD1. The CDR3 reads CASSPGQGTGELFF. The CDR3 nucleotides are TGCGCCAGCAGCCCCGGACAGGGGACCGGGGAGCTGTTTTTT.